This record concerns one T cell receptor beta chain sequence. Each exposed participant met a COVID-19 case in the 2 weeks preceding study entry. TCRdb keeps only in-frame clones here, not all; method: immunoSEQ multiplex PCR. The sample carries roughly 400,000 clones, approximately 90% recorded once. The sample originates from a study of blood T cell repertoires in COVID-19. Study-level background: COVID-19 samples, acute and convalescent, were from the United States, Italy and Spain. T cells, B-cell-depleted T cells, or PBMCs supplied cDNA or gDNA.

This CDR3 region has 15 residues. V gave up 0 bases and J gave up 7 bases, with 16 bases separating them. Germline CDR1 reads SGHRS; CDR2 reads YFSETQ. Source material: PBMCs or T cells enriched from blood (not recorded which). This sequence originates from a woman between 40 and 55 years old who had been exposed to COVID-19. V usage is TRBV5-1 and J usage is TRBJ1-1; D possibly corresponds to TRBD1 (6 bases). CDR3 sequence reads: CASSLGIQGEGEAFF. The CDR3 DNA follows: TGCGCCAGCAGCTTGGGCATACAGGGAGAGGGTGAAGCTTTCTTT.